This T cell receptor (beta chain) was identified in a study of blood T cell repertoires in COVID-19. Overall study: Specimens from acute and convalescent COVID-19 originated in the United States, Italy and Spain. PBMCs, B-cell-depleted T cells, or T cells provided the cDNA or gDNA that made up the material.

The germline CDR1 and CDR2 sequences are SGHRS and YFSETQ. Trimming took 4 bases from V and 2 from J, leaving 7 bases between them. The CDR3 spans 13 residues. Clones were read by immunoSEQ multiplex PCR, and TCRdb kept only the in-frame ones, dropping some. The table has approximately 110,000 clones, 75% to 90% seen once. This sequence was found in a woman of 80 years or more with COVID-19, enrolled during active disease. This sequence joins TRBV5-1 and TRBJ1-3; no clear D. The specimen sequenced was peripheral blood. The CDR3 spells CASSREAGNTIYF. The DNA of the CDR3 is TGCGCCAGCAGCCGGGAGGCTGGAAACACCATATATTTT.